This entry lists 30 T cell receptor beta chains sequenced from one sample in a study of patients and donors after allogeneic stem cell transplantation. Each CDR3 protein gets one entry after TCRdb re-called the RT-PCR reads with MiXCR. The table lists more than 150,000 distinct CDR3 sequences, 41% of them singletons. The specimen was blood, either unsorted or a sorted T cell fraction (not recorded which). The receptors derive from a human donor who was either an allogeneic HSCT recipient or a stem cell or donor lymphocyte infusion donor (not recorded which). It is not recorded whose cells these are; they may come from a transplant donor.

There are a few counts of this clonotype. This sequence joins TRBV7-2 and TRBJ1-4; D gene ambiguous. The V gene lost 5 bases and the J gene lost 0 bases, with 19 bases spanning the gap. The CDR3 spans 18 residues. CDR1 is SGHTA, CDR2 FQGNSA, per germline. The CDR3 DNA follows: TGTGCCAGCAGCCCCTCGACGGCACGGGAGGCAACTAATGAAAAACTGTTTTTT. It is translated as CASSPSTAREATNEKLFF.

This rearrangement joins TRBV11-3 to TRBJ2-3; TRBD1 aligns across 10 bases. V shed 5 bases and J 3 bases; nucleotides not matched to a gene: 5. The CDR3 runs 15 residues. Germline values: CDR1 SGHNT, CDR2 YENEEA. CDR3: CASSPGTGDTDTQYF. As DNA, the CDR3 is TGTGCCAGCAGCCCCGGGACAGGGGATACAGATACGCAGTATTTT.

This chain joins TRBV7-3 and TRBJ1-1, with 9 bases matching TRBD1. Germline lookup yields CDR1 SGHTA and CDR2 FQGTGA. Losses at the gene ends were 5 bases for V and 4 bases for J; bases not matched to a gene: 5. This CDR3 region has 14 residues. CDR3 DNA: TGTGCCAGCAGCACCCGGACAGGGGTCACTGAAGCTTTCTTT. Protein product: CASSTRTGVTEAFF. The whole variable domain, remainder taken from reference TRBV7-3 and TRBJ1-1, is GAGVSQTPSNKVTEKGKYVELRCDPISGHTALYWYRQSLGQGPEFLIYFQGTGAADDSGLPNDRFFAVRPEGSVSTLKIQRTERGDSAVYLCASSTRTGVTEAFFGQGTRLTVV.

The chain combines TRBV4-3 with TRBJ2-6, with D perhaps TRBD1 (6 bases). V lost 2 bases and J lost 0, with 17 bases in between. Germline CDR1 and CDR2: LGHNA and YSLEER. This CDR3 is built from 19 residues. The CDR3: CASSQQLDRPGSGANVLTF. In DNA form, the CDR3 reads TGCGCCAGCAGCCAACAACTGGACAGACCCGGCTCTGGGGCCAACGTCCTGACTTTC.

J is TRBJ1-2 and V is TRBV19; no definite D call. CDR1 is LNHDA and CDR2 is SQIVND in the germline V gene (reference sequence). Trimming stripped 6 bases from V and 0 bases from J, with 17 bases between. There are 16 residues in the CDR3. This CDR3 is CASSPNSWGANYGYTF. CDR3 nucleotides: TGTGCCAGTAGCCCAAACTCATGGGGAGCTAACTATGGCTACACCTTC.

Comment on this clonotype: A junction boundary mismatches the germline segment, possibly from a read error. The chain carries TRBV12-3 or TRBV12-4 and TRBJ1-1; D perhaps matches TRBD1 (5 bases). The CDR3 extends over 14 amino acids. CDR3 nucleotides: TGTGCCAGCGGTTTTGGTGGCAGGGTGACTGAAGCTTTCTTT. Translation: CASGFGGRVTEAFF.

V and J are TRBV12-3 or TRBV12-4 and TRBJ2-3; D is uncertain. This CDR3 is 13 amino acids long. Trimming removed 3 bases from V and 4 bases from J, with 8 bases in between. The chain's CDR3 is CASSFFRPDTQYF. CDR3 in DNA: TGTGCCAGCAGTTTTTTCCGACCAGATACGCAGTATTTT.

V is TRBV2 and J is TRBJ1-4; possibly TRBD1 for D (5 bases). This CDR3 spans 14 amino acids. Germline assignment: CDR1 SNHLY and CDR2 FYNNEI. The germline V and J ends were trimmed by 6 bases and 5 bases, with 13 bases remaining between them. The CDR3 DNA is TGTGCCAGCAGCCGGGACCAACCGAATGAAAAACTGTTTTTT. It is translated as CASSRDQPNEKLFF.

CDR3 loop: CATAEGRTDTQYF. In DNA, the CDR3 is TGTGCCACCGCCGAAGGAAGGACAGATACGCAGTATTTT. The chain is built from TRBV24-1 and TRBJ2-3; D is unresolved. This CDR3 is built from 13 residues. The V end was cut by 9 bases, the J end by 3 bases, with 12 bases between. Germline V lookup: CDR1 KGHDR, CDR2 SFDVKD.

The table lists this clonotype with a few counts. The gene calls are TRBV7-2 and TRBJ1-3, with 11 nucleotides matching TRBD1. The CDR3 sequence is 16 residues long. Trimming removed 5 bases from V and 4 bases from J; junction bases left unmatched: 7. Germline V gives CDR1 SGHTA, CDR2 FQGNSA. CDR3: CASSPWTGGSGNTIYF. The CDR3 coding sequence is TGTGCCAGCAGCCCATGGACAGGGGGCTCAGGAAACACCATATATTTT.

CDR3 sequence reads: CASRGQGEGQPQHF. The CDR3 DNA reads TGTGCCAGCAGAGGACAGGGGGAAGGGCAGCCCCAGCATTTT. J is TRBJ1-5 and V is TRBV25-1, with 10 bases lining up with TRBD1. J gave up 7 bases and V 6 bases, and 6 bases lay outside the gene matches. The CDR3 extends over 14 amino acids. CDR1 and CDR2 (germline): MGHDK, SYGVNS.

J is TRBJ2-7 and V is TRBV27; possibly TRBD1 for D (6 bases). Germline V gene data show CDR1 as MNHEY and CDR2 as SMNVEV (reference sequence). The CDR3 is 15 amino acids. V lost 3 bases, J lost 4 bases, and 16 bases lay in between. Here the CDR3 reads CASSFSPGAGYEQYF. The CDR3 DNA reads TGTGCCAGCAGTTTTTCCCCAGGGGCCGGGTACGAGCAGTACTTC.

This clonotype was recorded a few times. This rearrangement joins TRBV27 to TRBJ1-2; D may be TRBD1 (6 bases). Germline CDR1 and CDR2: MNHEY and SMNVEV (reference sequence). The ends were cut back, 3 bases at V and 2 bases at J, with 13 bases in the middle. This CDR3 comprises 15 residues. The CDR3 region has the DNA TGTGCCAGCAGTTTCACAGGGACCGAAAACTATGGCTACACCTTC. Its protein product is CASSFTGTENYGYTF.

V gene TRBV4-3 combines with J gene TRBJ1-1, with D uncertain. Germline V gene data show CDR1 as LGHNA and CDR2 as YSLEER. V was shortened by 0 bases and J by 4 bases, with 12 bases between the two germline ends. This CDR3 has 15 amino acids. In DNA, the CDR3 is TGCGCCAGCAGCCAAGACGGGGTTTTAATCACTGAAGCTTTCTTT. This translates into CASSQDGVLITEAFF.

The V call is TRBV27, the J call TRBJ2-1, with D uncertain. The CDR3 totals 14 residues. Trimming shortened V by 1 base and J by 7 bases, and 11 bases separated the two germline ends. CDR1 is MNHEY and CDR2 is SMNVEV in the germline V gene (reference sequence). CDR3 loop: CASSLFSNRNEQFF. The CDR3 nucleotides read TGTGCCAGCAGTTTATTTAGTAACCGGAATGAGCAGTTCTTC.

The chain employs TRBV4-3 and TRBJ2-3; 11 bases map to TRBD2. This CDR3 comprises 15 residues. Germline CDR1 is LGHNA and CDR2 is YSLEER. The trim removed 3 bases at V and 5 bases at J, leaving 4 bases unmatched. The CDR3 sequence: CASSHTSGSEDTQYF. The CDR3, as DNA: TGCGCCAGCAGCCACACTAGCGGGAGTGAAGATACGCAGTATTTT.

The V and J genes are TRBV19 and TRBJ2-7; TRBD2 aligns across 10 bases. This CDR3 has 13 amino acids. CDR1 is LNHDA, CDR2 SQIVND, per germline (reference sequence). Losses at the gene ends were 7 bases for V and 5 bases for J; bases not matched to a gene: 5. CDR3 protein: CASNSLAGNEQYF. The DNA of the CDR3 is TGTGCCAGTAACTCACTAGCGGGAAACGAGCAGTACTTC.

CDR3 loop: CASRGGIETNEKLFF. The CDR3 DNA reads TGTGCCAGCAGAGGAGGGATCGAAACTAATGAAAAACTGTTTTTT. This chain connects TRBV12-3 or TRBV12-4 to TRBJ1-4; D is undetermined. The V end lost 6 bases, the J end lost 1 base, and 12 bases lay between the germline ends. The CDR3 consists of 15 residues.

This clonotype was recorded a few times. V usage is TRBV6-5 and J usage is TRBJ2-5, with a weak D call TRBD1 (5 bases). Germline V lookup: CDR1 MNHEY, CDR2 SVGAGI. V was clipped by 8 bases and J by 5 bases, with 6 bases between them. This CDR3 is 10 amino acids long. The CDR3 DNA reads TGTGCCAGCTGGGGCGAGACCCAGTACTTC. Amino acids: CASWGETQYF.

This clonotype was seen a handful of times. This rearrangement joins TRBV24-1 to TRBJ1-2; no firm D call. In germline, CDR1 is KGHDR, CDR2 SFDVKD. Trimming removed 0 bases at V and 5 bases at J, with 12 bases between. The CDR3 has 15 residues. The DNA of the CDR3 is TGTGCCACCAGTGATTTGAAGATGTCAGATTATGGCTACACCTTC. Translation gives CATSDLKMSDYGYTF.

A few counts support this clonotype. The rearrangement uses TRBV12-3 or TRBV12-4 and TRBJ1-2; unclear D gene. There are 12 residues in the CDR3. The V end lost 1 base, the J end lost 5 bases, and 5 bases lay between the germline ends. In nucleotides, the CDR3 is TGTGCCAGCAGTTTAGGGCAGTATGGCTACACCTTC. It codes for CASSLGQYGYTF.

The CDR3, as DNA: TGCAGCGTTGTTGGATCCCGGGACTCACCCAGGGAAGCTTTCTTT. Translated: CSVVGSRDSPREAFF. The V call is TRBV29-1, the J call TRBJ1-1, with D perhaps matching TRBD1 (5 bases). Germline-derived CDR1 and CDR2 are SQVTM and ANQGSEA. The ends were cut back, 4 bases at V and 8 bases at J, with 23 bases in the middle. The CDR3 totals 15 residues.

V is TRBV6-1 and J is TRBJ2-7; TRBD1 matches 7 bases. CDR1 MNHNS and CDR2 SASEGT come from the germline V gene. The CDR3 loop spans 15 amino acids. V was clipped by 4 bases and J by 2 bases; unmatched bases: 8. CDR3 in amino acids: CASSGQGLLPYEQYF. In DNA, the CDR3 is TGTGCCAGCAGTGGACAGGGCCTACTCCCCTACGAGCAGTACTTC.

This chain uses TRBV5-1 with TRBJ1-1, with D perhaps matching TRBD1 (5 bases). V lost 3 bases, J lost 1 base, and 10 bases lay in between. The CDR3 loop spans 14 amino acids. Germline V gene data show CDR1 as SGHRS and CDR2 as YFSETQ. For the CDR3, the DNA is TGCGCCAGCAGCTACGACAGCACGAACACTGAAGCTTTCTTT. Amino acids: CASSYDSTNTEAFF.

This chain uses TRBV11-2 with TRBJ1-2, with a tentative D call TRBD1 (6 bases). V lost 5 bases and J lost 5, with 12 bases in between. Looked up from germline, CDR1 is SGHAT and CDR2 is FQNNGV. The CDR3 has 13 residues. Written as DNA, the CDR3 is TGTGCCAGCAGCCCCGGAGGGGGGTATGGCTACACCTTC. This encodes CASSPGGGYGYTF.

The V call is TRBV4-2, the J call TRBJ1-1; D gene ambiguous. Germline loops: CDR1 LGHNA, CDR2 YNFKEQ. V was clipped by 0 bases and J by 3 bases, with 14 bases between them. This CDR3 is built from 16 residues. CDR3 DNA: TGTGCCAGCAGCCAAGATCTGCGGGCCTGGGACACTGAAGCTTTCTTT. It codes for CASSQDLRAWDTEAFF.

V gene TRBV29-1 combines with J gene TRBJ2-5; D is unclear. In germline, CDR1 is SQVTM, CDR2 ANQGSEA. The CDR3 covers 13 residues. The ends were cut back, 3 bases at V and 3 bases at J, with 11 bases in the middle. The CDR3 region has the DNA TGCAGCGTTGAGGGCGGCAGCGAAGAGACCCAGTACTTC. Translated, it gives CSVEGGSEETQYF.

The chain is built from TRBV2 and TRBJ2-2; D gene ambiguous. The CDR3 has 11 residues. Germline-derived CDR1 and CDR2 are SNHLY and FYNNEI. Trimming shortened V by 8 bases and J by 6 bases, and 7 bases separated the two germline ends. CDR3 nucleotides: TGTGCCAGCCTCGATGCCGGGGAGCTGTTTTTT. Amino acids: CASLDAGELFF.

J is TRBJ1-5 and V is TRBV6-2 or TRBV6-3; unclear D gene. V was cut by 8 bases and J by 6 bases, with 8 bases left in between. Germline values: CDR1 MNHEY, CDR2 SVGEGT. The CDR3 length is 11 residues. The CDR3 DNA is TGTGCCAGCGGGGAGTCTCAGCCCCAGCATTTT. It specifies CASGESQPQHF.

The V gene is TRBV12-3 or TRBV12-4, the J gene TRBJ1-1; no clear D. Trimming shortened V by 5 bases and J by 1 base, and 17 bases separated the two germline ends. This CDR3 region has 16 residues. This chain's CDR3 is CASSARGRGQNTEAFF. The DNA for the CDR3 is TGTGCCAGCAGTGCCCGAGGTAGAGGGCAGAACACTGAAGCTTTCTTT.